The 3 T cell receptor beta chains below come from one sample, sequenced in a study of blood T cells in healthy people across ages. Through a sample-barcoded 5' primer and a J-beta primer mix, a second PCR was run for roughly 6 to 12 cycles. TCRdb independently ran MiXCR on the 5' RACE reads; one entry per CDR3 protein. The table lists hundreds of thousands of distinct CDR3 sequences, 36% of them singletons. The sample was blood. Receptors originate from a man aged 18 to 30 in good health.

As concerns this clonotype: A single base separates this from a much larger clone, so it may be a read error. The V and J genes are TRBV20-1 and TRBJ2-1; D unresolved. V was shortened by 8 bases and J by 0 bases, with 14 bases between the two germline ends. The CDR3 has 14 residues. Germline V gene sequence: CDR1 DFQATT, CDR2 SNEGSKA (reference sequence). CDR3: CSTSPADSYNEQFF. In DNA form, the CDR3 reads TGCAGTACCAGTCCGGCGGACTCCTACAATGAGCAGTTCTTC.

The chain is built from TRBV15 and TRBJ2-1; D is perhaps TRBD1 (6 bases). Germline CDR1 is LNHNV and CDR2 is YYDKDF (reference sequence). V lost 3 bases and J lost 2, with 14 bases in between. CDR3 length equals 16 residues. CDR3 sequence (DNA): TGTGCCACCAGCAGGAAGACAGGCTCAGCCTACAATGAGCAGTTCTTC. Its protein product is CATSRKTGSAYNEQFF.

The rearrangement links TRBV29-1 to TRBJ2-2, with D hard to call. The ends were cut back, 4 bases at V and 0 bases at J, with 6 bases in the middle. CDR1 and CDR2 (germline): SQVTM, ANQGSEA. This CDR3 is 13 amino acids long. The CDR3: CSVAGANTGELFF. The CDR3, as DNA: TGCAGCGTTGCAGGCGCGAACACCGGGGAGCTGTTTTTT.